One sample yielded the 17 T cell receptor beta chains listed below, sequenced in a study of cytotoxic CD8 clonotypes in ibrutinib-treated CLL (dated by TCRdb to 2020 to 2023). Receptor libraries were prepared by the immunoSEQ multiplex PCR assay. TCRdb obtained this table from immuneACCESS and retained in-frame rearrangements with V and J assigned. These tables miss some clones; where compared with another copy, unresolved V genes account for less than half of the shortfall, and the remainder is unexplained. Counted in this sample were 90,000 to 150,000 clones; about 50% of them appeared once. The ten largest clones add up to under 45% of the sample. The sample's time point label is to be understood as: around 25 months on ibrutinib. Specimen: PBMCs, collected after 24 months of ibrutinib treatment. The receptors derive from a human donor with chronic lymphocytic leukemia.

The V gene is TRBV5-1, the J gene TRBJ2-1; perhaps D is TRBD1 or TRBD2 (5 bases each). This CDR3 has 16 residues. Between the trimmed V and J ends, which lost 4 bases and 6 bases, there was a span of 20 bases. From germline, CDR1 is SGHRS and CDR2 YFSETQ. The CDR3 nucleotides read TGCGCCAGCAGCACCCGGGCGGCGAGGGGCTCCAATGAGCAGTTCTTC. This codes for CASSTRAARGSNEQFF. The full variable domain, completed using reference TRBV5-1 and TRBJ2-1, is KAGVTQTPRYLIKTRGQQVTLSCSPISGHRSVSWYQQTPGQGLQFLFEYFSETQRNKGNFPGRFSGRQFSNSRSEMNVSTLELGDSALYLCASSTRAARGSNEQFFGPGTRLTVL.

The chain carries TRBV29-1 and TRBJ1-2; TRBD1 is a possible D gene (5 bases). Trimming left V 7 bases short and J 6 bases short, with 12 bases between. Germline V gene data show CDR1 as SQVTM and CDR2 as ANQGSEA. The CDR3 consists of 11 residues. CDR3 region: CSAGDVDGYTF. CDR3 in DNA: TGCAGCGCCGGGGACGTGGATGGCTACACCTTC.

This chain uses TRBV5-8 with TRBJ1-6, with D possibly matching TRBD1 (5 bases). This CDR3 has 20 amino acids. Germline V lookup: CDR1 SGHTS, CDR2 YDEGEE. V lost 0 bases and J 5 bases, leaving 24 bases between the germline ends. CDR3 in amino acids: CASSLARQVGKTGHNSPLHF. CDR3 DNA: TGTGCCAGCAGCTTGGCCCGCCAGGTGGGAAAAACAGGTCATAATTCACCCCTCCACTTT.

A few counts support this clone. This chain connects TRBV7-8 to TRBJ2-7; TRBD1 aligns across 9 bases. J gave up 4 bases and V 5 bases, and 12 bases lay outside the gene matches. The CDR3 runs to 16 residues. Germline CDR1 reads SGHVS; CDR2 reads FQNEAQ. CDR3 sequence reads: CASSKDPGQGLYEQYF. CDR3 DNA: TGTGCCAGCAGCAAAGATCCGGGACAGGGTCTATACGAGCAGTACTTC.

The J gene is TRBJ1-1, the V gene TRBV6-1; weak D call: TRBD1 (5 bases). This CDR3 is built from 14 residues. V shed 5 bases and J shed 1 base, with 11 bases lying between them. The germline V gene has CDR1 MNHNS and CDR2 SASEGT. This chain's CDR3 is CASSRQPANTEAFF. In DNA, the CDR3 is TGTGCCAGCAGTAGACAGCCCGCGAACACTGAAGCTTTCTTT.

The V gene is TRBV6-6, the J gene TRBJ1-1; D unresolved. Deletions cut 6 bases from V and 7 bases from J, with 9 bases between. CDR1 and CDR2 from the germline V gene are MNHNY and SVGAGI (reference sequence). The CDR3 sequence is 11 residues long. For the CDR3, the DNA is TGTGCCAGCAGACACGCAGTTGAAGCTTTCTTT. Encoded protein: CASRHAVEAFF.

This clone was seen a few times. The DNA is left out, because the CDR3 cannot be placed on it with certainty; the CDR3 is given as TCRdb lists it. The gene calls are TRBV6-1 and TRBJ1-5; the table names TRBD1, a call not compared with the DNA. Looked up from germline, CDR1 is MNHNS and CDR2 is SASEGT. Termini included, the CDR3 measures 14 amino acids. CDR3 sequence reads: CASGAPSSGQPQHF.

This chain joins TRBV28 and TRBJ1-3; D is undetermined. The CDR3 loop spans 14 amino acids. The V and J ends lost 5 bases and 0 bases respectively, with 8 bases between them. Per germline, CDR1 MDHEN and CDR2 SYDVKM. The CDR3 reads CASSDRNSGNTIYF. The CDR3 region has the DNA TGTGCCAGCAGTGACCGGAACTCTGGAAACACCATATATTTT.

This clone was picked up one time. This chain uses TRBV6-1 with TRBJ1-6; D not certain. CDR3 length: 13 residues. V was shortened by 6 bases and J by 14 bases, with 17 bases between the two germline ends. Germline loops: CDR1 MNHNS, CDR2 SASEGT. CDR3: CASSELLGVTLHF. For the CDR3, the DNA is TGTGCCAGCAGCGAGCTCCTTGGGGTAACCCTCCACTTT.

V gene TRBV5-4 combines with J gene TRBJ1-5; no definite D call. V was pared by 0 bases and J by 8 bases, with 6 bases between. CDR1 SGHNT and CDR2 YYREEE come from the germline V gene (reference sequence). CDR3 length: 12 amino acids. CDR3 residues: CASSLDGEPQHF. CDR3 nucleotide sequence: TGTGCCAGCAGCTTGGATGGTGAGCCCCAGCATTTT.

The chain combines TRBV5-4 with TRBJ2-1; tentative D call: TRBD1 (6 bases). V gave up 0 bases and J gave up 4 bases, with 14 bases separating them. From germline, CDR1 is SGHNT and CDR2 YYREEE (reference sequence). The CDR3 runs 16 residues. The CDR3 bases are TGTGCCAGCAGCTTGGTCAAGGGGGTTGCGTACAATGAGCAGTTCTTC. Encoded protein: CASSLVKGVAYNEQFF.

This clone was counted only a few times. The rearrangement joins TRBV7-8 to TRBJ1-2; no reliable D call. This CDR3 is built from 14 residues. The germline CDR1 and CDR2 sequences are SGHVS and FQNEAQ. Trimming took 5 bases from V and 7 from J, leaving 17 bases between them. The CDR3, as DNA: TGTGCCAGCAGCCCTGCCGACTGGACCAGTGGCTACACCTTC. Encoded protein: CASSPADWTSGYTF.

The V gene is TRBV18, the J gene TRBJ2-7; 11 bases agree with TRBD1. This CDR3 has 16 amino acids. Germline V gene sequence: CDR1 KGHSH, CDR2 LQKENI. V gave up 2 bases and J gave up 4 bases; unmatched junction bases: 7. CDR3 sequence: CASSPVGGTGGYEQYF. DNA of the CDR3: TGTGCCAGCTCACCAGTAGGTGGGACAGGGGGATACGAGCAGTACTTC. The whole variable domain, remainder taken from reference TRBV18 and TRBJ2-7, is NAGVMQNPRHLVRRRGQEARLRCSPMKGHSHVYWYRQLPEEGLKFMVYLQKENIIDESGMPKERFSAEFPKEGPSILRIQQVVRGDSAAYFCASSPVGGTGGYEQYFGPGTRLTVT.

This chain joins TRBV4-1 and TRBJ1-1, with D unresolved. CDR3 size: 16 residues. V lost 1 base, J lost 4 bases, and 16 bases lay in between. CDR1 and CDR2 (germline): MGHRA, YSYEKL. Here the CDR3 DNA reads TGCGCCAGCAGCCAAGTCCAAGTCCTACTGGGCACTGAAGCTTTCTTT. This translates into CASSQVQVLLGTEAFF.

J is TRBJ2-5 and V is TRBV5-5; D could derive from TRBD1 or TRBD2 (6 bases each). This CDR3 comprises 15 residues. V was trimmed by 0 bases and J by 2 bases, leaving 11 bases between them. Germline-derived CDR1 and CDR2 are SGHKS and YYEKEE (reference sequence). CDR3 in amino acids: CASSLARGLQETQYF. CDR3 bases: TGTGCCAGCAGCTTGGCCAGGGGACTTCAAGAGACCCAGTACTTC.

This clone was observed many times. This chain uses TRBV7-2 with TRBJ2-3, with TRBD2 matching over 7 bases. Germline V gene sequence: CDR1 SGHTA, CDR2 FQGNSA. V was pared by 7 bases and J by 3 bases, with 1 base of the junction left unmatched. CDR3 size: 12 residues. DNA of the CDR3: TGTGCCAGCACGGGGGGTACAGATACGCAGTATTTT. Encoded protein: CASTGGTDTQYF.

This clone has at least ten counts. The chain has TRBV7-3 and TRBJ2-5; the D is unclear. Trimming shortened V by 9 bases and J by 0 bases, and 14 bases separated the two germline ends. This CDR3 comprises 14 residues. Germline CDR1 and CDR2: SGHTA and FQGTGA. CDR3 region: CASTPTRYQETQYF. The DNA for the CDR3 is TGTGCCAGTACCCCGACCCGGTACCAAGAGACCCAGTACTTC. Using reference TRBV7-3 and TRBJ2-5 for the parts outside the CDR3, the full variable domain is GAGVSQTPSNKVTEKGKYVELRCDPISGHTALYWYRQSLGQGPEFLIYFQGTGAADDSGLPNDRFFAVRPEGSVSTLKIQRTERGDSAVYLCASTPTRYQETQYFGPGTRLLVL.